This T cell receptor beta chain was sequenced during a study of patients and donors after allogeneic stem cell transplantation. Deletions cut 5 bases from V and 0 bases from J, with 19 bases between. The CDR3 is made up of 17 amino acids. The V gene's germline CDR1 is SEHNR and CDR2 FQNEAQ (reference sequence). TCRdb re-analysed the RT-PCR reads in MiXCR, keeping a single row per CDR3 protein. Altogether approximately 220,000 distinct CDR3 sequences are present, 35% to 45% being singletons, with the ten largest covering 9.5% to 13%. Material for sequencing was blood, either unsorted or a sorted T cell fraction (not recorded which). This receptor was identified in a human donor who was either an allogeneic HSCT recipient or a stem cell or donor lymphocyte infusion donor (not recorded which). It is not recorded whose cells these are; they may come from a transplant donor. The rearrangement links TRBV7-9 to TRBJ2-5; no definite D call. The CDR3 here is CASSRPHVEAYQETQYF. In nucleotides, the CDR3 is TGTGCCAGCAGCCGACCCCACGTCGAAGCCTACCAAGAGACCCAGTACTTC.